These 18 T cell receptor beta chains came from one sample sequenced in a study of control samples from healthy donors and cancer patients. Some clones are missing from TCRdb's copy, which holds only in-frame ones; the method was immunoSEQ multiplex PCR. The sample includes fewer than 25,000 clones, about 83% seen only once; the top ten take 25% to 30%. Sequencing used PBMCs. These receptors were obtained from a man aged 55 to 70 with head and neck cancer.

This clone was observed a few times. The CDR3 sequence is CASSEVSRAEAFF. Here the CDR3 DNA reads TGTGCCAGCAGTGAGGTCAGTCGGGCTGAAGCTTTCTTT. The chain has TRBV6-1 and TRBJ1-1, with D unclear. This CDR3 is 13 amino acids long. Germline loops: CDR1 MNHNS, CDR2 SASEGT. V shed 3 bases and J shed 6 bases, with 11 bases lying between them.

CDR3 region: CASSFSGTGGEKLFF. The CDR3 region has the DNA TGTGCCAGCAGCTTCTCCGGGACAGGGGGCGAAAAACTGTTTTTT. This chain links TRBV11-3 with TRBJ1-4, with 12 bases lining up with TRBD1. Unmatched junction bases numbered 4, after V lost 3 bases and J lost 8 bases. The CDR3 covers 15 residues. Germline CDR1 reads SGHNT; CDR2 reads YENEEA.

As to this clone: The sample has other DNA sequences that encode this CDR3 too. CDR3 loop: CASSQVTGGDYEQYF. The CDR3 DNA is TGCGCCAGCAGCCAAGTTACAGGGGGAGACTACGAGCAGTACTTC. The rearrangement links TRBV4-3 to TRBJ2-7, with TRBD1 matching over 8 bases. CDR3 length: 15 residues. Per germline, CDR1 LGHNA and CDR2 YSLEER. V was clipped by 1 base and J by 3 bases; unmatched bases: 5.

The genes are TRBV27 and TRBJ2-7, with no clear D. The CDR3 loop spans 14 amino acids. CDR1 and CDR2 from the germline V gene are MNHEY and SMNVEV (reference sequence). V was pared by 5 bases and J by 2 bases, with 13 bases between. The CDR3 nucleotides read TGTGCCAGCAGTCTGGACGTCGGGCCCTACGAGCAGTACTTC. This translates into CASSLDVGPYEQYF.

The V gene is TRBV7-6, the J gene TRBJ1-2, with D perhaps TRBD1 (6 bases). V was shortened by 0 bases and J by 6 bases, with 11 bases between the two germline ends. The V gene's germline CDR1 is SGHVS and CDR2 FNYEAQ. The CDR3 sequence is 14 residues long. CDR3 DNA: TGTGCCAGCAGCTTAGCTGTCAGGGGAAATGGCTACACCTTC. It translates to CASSLAVRGNGYTF.

V usage is TRBV3-1 (or the pseudogene TRBV3-2) and J usage is TRBJ2-7; 8 bases agree with TRBD2. The germline V gene has CDR1 LGHDT and CDR2 YNNKEL (reference sequence). The CDR3 length is 18 residues. V gave up 0 bases and J gave up 7 bases; unmatched junction bases: 17. CDR3 in amino acids: CASSQDRLLAGGWVEQYF. The CDR3, as DNA: TGTGCCAGCAGCCAAGACCGCCTTTTGGCGGGGGGTTGGGTGGAGCAGTACTTC.

Worth noting for this clone: An end of the junction does not agree with germline; a read error may underlie this. The chain is built from TRBV28 and TRBJ2-4; D might be TRBD1 or TRBD2, each matching 5 bases. The germline gives CDR1 MDHEN, CDR2 SYDVKM. CDR3 length: 12 amino acids. The CDR3 bases are TGTGCCAGCAGTTTAGAGGCAGCCGGGACCAATTTC. It translates to CASSLEAAGTNF.

The chain links TRBV18 to TRBJ1-2, with D unresolved. Per the germline V gene, CDR1 is KGHSH and CDR2 is LQKENI. V lost 2 bases and J 13 bases, leaving 17 bases between the germline ends. The CDR3 covers 13 residues. DNA of the CDR3: TGTGCCAGCTCACCAAATCCTCCGAGCCCGGTCACCTTC. Translated, it gives CASSPNPPSPVTF.

The rearrangement uses TRBV11-2 and TRBJ2-5, with TRBD2 identical over 8 bases. Trimming cost V 4 bases and J 2 bases; bases outside gene matches: 6. The CDR3 has 15 residues. Germline-derived CDR1 and CDR2 are SGHAT and FQNNGV. CDR3 protein: CASSYFGGGQETQYF. As DNA, the CDR3 is TGTGCCAGCAGCTATTTCGGGGGGGGACAAGAGACCCAGTACTTC.

The rearrangement joins TRBV2 to TRBJ2-2; 7 bases fit TRBD1. Germline V lookup: CDR1 SNHLY, CDR2 FYNNEI. The V segment lost 4 bases and the J segment 3 bases; nucleotides outside the gene matches: 2. CDR3 length equals 14 residues. This CDR3 reads CASSGQGDTGELFF. The DNA of the CDR3 is TGTGCCAGCAGTGGGCAGGGGGACACCGGGGAGCTGTTTTTT.

The chain uses TRBV5-1 and TRBJ2-7; perhaps TRBD1 as D (7 bases). There are 16 residues in the CDR3. Germline CDR1 reads SGHRS; CDR2 reads YFSETQ. Trimming cost V 7 bases and J 3 bases, with 23 bases left between them. The CDR3 nucleotides read TGCGCCAGCTCGAACCAGGGGGGACAAGGGGGCTACGAGCAGTACTTC. This encodes CASSNQGGQGGYEQYF.

The V call is TRBV6-2 or TRBV6-3, the J call TRBJ2-1; no clear D gene. Trimming removed 0 bases at V and 3 bases at J, with 15 bases between. There are 17 residues in the CDR3. From germline, CDR1 is MNHEY and CDR2 SVGEGT. As DNA, the CDR3 is TGTGCCAGCAGTTACTCCCCCCCTCGTGGGATCTACAATGAGCAGTTCTTC. Its translation: CASSYSPPRGIYNEQFF.

V usage is TRBV18 and J usage is TRBJ1-2; TRBD1 is a possible D gene (5 bases). The germline gives CDR1 KGHSH, CDR2 LQKENI. CDR3 length: 13 residues. Trimming pared 5 bases from V and 5 bases from J, leaving 12 bases between. In nucleotides, the CDR3 is TGTGCCAGCTCAGCGACAGACACTTATGGCTACACCTTC. Amino acids: CASSATDTYGYTF.

V is TRBV7-2 and J is TRBJ2-2; D gene uncertain. CDR1 and CDR2 from the germline V gene are SGHTA and FQGNSA. The CDR3 loop spans 14 amino acids. With 1 base removed from V and 2 bases from J, the gap between germline ends came to 5 bases. The CDR3 sequence is CASSLGENTGELFF. CDR3 DNA sequence: TGTGCCAGCAGCTTAGGAGAAAACACCGGGGAGCTGTTTTTT.

This rearrangement joins TRBV15 to TRBJ2-5; D might be TRBD2 (5 bases). The germline V gene encodes CDR1 LNHNV and CDR2 YYDKDF (reference sequence). The germline V and J ends were trimmed by 3 bases and 2 bases, with 7 bases remaining between them. The CDR3 runs 13 residues. The CDR3 DNA reads TGTGCCACCAGCAGGGACTTTCAAGAGACCCAGTACTTC. Translated: CATSRDFQETQYF.

The genes are TRBV19 and TRBJ1-2; 8 nucleotides align to TRBD1. Germline V lookup: CDR1 LNHDA, CDR2 SQIVND (reference sequence). The ends lost 1 base at V and 4 bases at J; junction bases unmatched: 2. This CDR3 spans 14 amino acids. The CDR3, as DNA: TGTGCCAGTAGTATAGCAGGGGGCCCCTATGGCTACACCTTC. This codes for CASSIAGGPYGYTF.

V gene TRBV20-1 combines with J gene TRBJ2-3; 9 bases line up with TRBD1. This CDR3 contains 16 residues. Per germline, CDR1 DFQATT and CDR2 SNEGSKA (reference sequence). The junction had 8 bases not matched to a gene; V was cut back by 3 bases and J by 1 base. The chain's CDR3 is CSASFYTGGGTDTQYF. The CDR3 region has the DNA TGCAGTGCTAGTTTTTATACAGGGGGCGGCACAGATACGCAGTATTTT.

The chain links TRBV27 to TRBJ2-1, with 9 bases lining up with TRBD2. The CDR3 has 15 residues. CDR1 is MNHEY and CDR2 is SMNVEV in the germline V gene (reference sequence). J lost 4 bases, V lost 5 bases, and 6 bases had no gene match. This CDR3 is CASSPRLAGYNEQFF. Written as DNA, the CDR3 is TGTGCCAGCAGTCCCAGGCTAGCGGGATACAATGAGCAGTTCTTC.